The rows below give T cell receptor beta chains drawn from one sample of a study of control samples from healthy donors and cancer patients. The data were produced by immunoSEQ multiplex PCR, yet TCRdb's version contains in-frame clones alone and is incomplete. This sample's clone table lists some 180,000 clones. The sequencing sample was made of blood. The receptors derive from a woman in her thirties in good health. Both conserved end residues are part of each CDR3. The D gene is left open where the match is weak.

j_call	d_call	cdr3_length	v_call	cdr3_nt	cdr3_aa
TRBJ1-2	-	11	TRBV6-5	TGTGCCAGCAGGAATGAGGGGACCTACACCTTC	CASRNEGTYTF
TRBJ2-7	-	13	TRBV4-1	TGCGCCAGCAGCCAAGTGGAAGGGCTCGAGCAGTACTTC	CASSQVEGLEQYF
TRBJ2-7	TRBD2	17	TRBV7-2	TGTGCCAGCAGCTTCCTAGCGGGGGGCCCAAACTCCTACGAGCAGTACTTC	CASSFLAGGPNSYEQYF
TRBJ2-3	TRBD2	16	TRBV27	TGTGCCAGCAGTTTAGAGGGCGGGGGGGCCGAAGATACGCAGTATTTT	CASSLEGGGAEDTQYF
TRBJ1-2	-	17	TRBV4-2	TGTGCCAGCAGCCAAGTTGGTACAGAGTTTTTCAACTATGGCTACACCTTC	CASSQVGTEFFNYGYTF
TRBJ1-6	-	13	TRBV5-1	TGCGCCAGCAGCTTGAGGAGAGATTCACCCCTCCACTTT	CASSLRRDSPLHF
TRBJ1-2	-	11	TRBV2	TGTGCCAGCAGTTTGCAGGGACCGGGAGCCTTC	CASSLQGPGAF
TRBJ2-7	TRBD2	15	TRBV4-2	TGTGCCAGCAGTCCGACTAGCGGGGCCCCCTACGAGCAGTACTTC	CASSPTSGAPYEQYF
TRBJ2-7	-	11	TRBV20-1	TGCAGTGCTAGACCCGCATACGAGCAGTACTTC	CSARPAYEQYF
TRBJ2-1	-	15	TRBV10-1	TGCGCCAGCAGTGAGAGGGAGGACTCCTACAATGAGCAGTTCTTC	CASSEREDSYNEQFF
TRBJ1-4	-	14	TRBV28	TGTGCCAGCAGCCGATTTCAACTAAATGAAAAACTGTTTTTT	CASSRFQLNEKLFF
TRBJ2-2	-	12	TRBV2	TGTGCCAGCAGTCCGGGCGGCGGGGAGCTGTTTTTT	CASSPGGGELFF
TRBJ1-1	-	13	TRBV12-5	TGTGCTAGTTCACAGGGATTTATCACTGAAGCTTTCTTT	CASSQGFITEAFF
TRBJ2-3	-	13	TRBV5-1	TGCGCCAGCAGCTTGTGGGGAAAAGATACGCAGTATTTT	CASSLWGKDTQYF
TRBJ2-1	-	15	TRBV5-4	TGTGCCAGCAGCTCAAGGGGGGCGAACCACAATGAGCAGTTCTTC	CASSSRGANHNEQFF
TRBJ1-6	-	13	TRBV3-1/TRBV3-2	TGTGCCAGCAGCCAGACGGGTGGTTCACCCCTCCACTTT	CASSQTGGSPLHF
TRBJ2-1	-	19	TRBV7-9	TGTGCCAGCAGCCCGGCCCGGTGGGGCACAGGGCCGATGTACAATGAGCAGTTCTTC	CASSPARWGTGPMYNEQFF
TRBJ1-3	-	16	TRBV5-4	TGTGCCAGCAGCCCCCCGGGCAGGGAACCCGGAAACACCATATATTTT	CASSPPGREPGNTIYF
TRBJ2-2	-	16	TRBV10-3	TGTGCCATCAGTCCTCGGGTGTCGAGGGGCACCGGGGAGCTGTTTTTT	CAISPRVSRGTGELFF
TRBJ1-5	TRBD1	16	TRBV18	TGTGCCAGCTCACATACCGACAGGGGTAGCAATCAGCCCCAGCATTTT	CASSHTDRGSNQPQHF
TRBJ2-7	-	13	TRBV27	TGTGCCAGCAGTTTAGGGGGGCCTAGCGAGCAGTACTTC	CASSLGGPSEQYF
TRBJ2-5	TRBD2	15	TRBV7-6	TGTGCCAGCAGCTTTGTGGCGGGGGGGCGCGAGACCCAGTACTTC	CASSFVAGGRETQYF
TRBJ1-2	-	14	TRBV28	TGTGCCAGCAGTCCCGGACAGATCTTCTATGGCTACACCTTC	CASSPGQIFYGYTF
TRBJ1-1	-	14	TRBV25-1	TGTGCCAGCAGCGGTTGGGACTTGAACACTGAAGCTTTCTTT	CASSGWDLNTEAFF
TRBJ1-1	-	15	TRBV27	TGTGCCAGCAGTTTATCGAGGGGGGCGGACACTGAAGCTTTCTTT	CASSLSRGADTEAFF
TRBJ2-2	TRBD2	15	TRBV6-1	TGTGCCAGCAGTGAAGCTAGCGGGGGGACCGGGGAGCTGTTTTTT	CASSEASGGTGELFF
TRBJ2-3	-	12	TRBV10-2	TGCGCCAGCACTAGTTCCCCAGATACGCAGTATTTT	CASTSSPDTQYF
TRBJ1-5	-	16	TRBV6-1	TGTGCCAGCAGTGAGGTTGGTACCGTCACCCATCAGCCCCAGCATTTT	CASSEVGTVTHQPQHF
TRBJ2-7	-	12	TRBV18	TGTGCCAGCTCACCGGTACTGGACGAGCAGTACTTC	CASSPVLDEQYF
TRBJ2-2	TRBD2	14	TRBV5-1	TGCGCCAGCAGCTTCTGGGGGGGAACCGGGGAGCTGTTTTTT	CASSFWGGTGELFF
TRBJ2-5	-	14	TRBV5-6	TGTGCCAGCAGCTTGGCCCCCAGCCAAGAGACCCAGTACTTC	CASSLAPSQETQYF
TRBJ1-5	-	14	TRBV19	TGTGCCAGTAGGGGAGGCGTTGGCAATCAGCCCCAGCATTTT	CASRGGVGNQPQHF
TRBJ1-1	TRBD1	17	TRBV19	TGTGCCAGTAGTCCCGCGGGACAGGCCTCCCTGAACACTGAAGCTTTCTTT	CASSPAGQASLNTEAFF
TRBJ2-7	-	13	TRBV19	TGTGCCAGTAGGGGGACCGGGGACTACGAGCAGTACTTC	CASRGTGDYEQYF
TRBJ1-3	-	14	TRBV10-2	TGCGCCAGCAGTGAACAGGGCTCTGGAAACACCATATATTTT	CASSEQGSGNTIYF
TRBJ1-4	TRBD1	15	TRBV2	TGTGCCAGCAGTCGACAGGGGGGAACTAATGAAAAACTGTTTTTT	CASSRQGGTNEKLFF
TRBJ1-5	-	16	TRBV7-2	TGTGCCAGCAGCTTAGCGCCAGTAGGGGCAAATCAGCCCCAGCATTTT	CASSLAPVGANQPQHF
TRBJ2-7	-	15	TRBV19	TGTGCCAGTAGTATATATCTCGGGGTTTCCCACGAGCAGTACTTC	CASSIYLGVSHEQYF
TRBJ1-4	TRBD1	15	TRBV5-1	TGCGCCAGCAGCACCTGGACAGGGATTAATGAAAAACTGTTTTTT	CASSTWTGINEKLFF
TRBJ2-5	TRBD2	14	TRBV19	TGTGCCAGCAAGACTAGCGGTGCTATTGGGACCCAGTACTTC	CASKTSGAIGTQYF
TRBJ1-1	-	13	TRBV12-3/TRBV12-4	TGTGCCAGCAGTTTAACAATTGGAACAGAAGCTTTCTTT	CASSLTIGTEAFF
TRBJ1-2	-	14	TRBV7-9	TGTGCCAGCAGCTTAGACGGGGGGACGAGGGGCTACACCTTC	CASSLDGGTRGYTF
TRBJ1-5	TRBD1	14	TRBV9	TGTGCCAGCAGCGTAGGACAGGGCGGTCAGCCCCAGCATTTT	CASSVGQGGQPQHF
TRBJ2-4	-	13	TRBV3-1/TRBV3-2	TGTGCCAGCAGCCCCTCGACCAAAAACATTCAGTACTTC	CASSPSTKNIQYF
TRBJ1-1	-	16	TRBV18	TGTGCCAGCTCACCACCGGTAGGTCGGGTGAACACTGAAGCTTTCTTT	CASSPPVGRVNTEAFF
TRBJ1-1	-	13	TRBV5-6	TGTGCCAGCAGCTTGAGACGGTACACTGAAGCTTTCTTT	CASSLRRYTEAFF
TRBJ1-6	-	14	TRBV29-1	TGCAGCGTTAGAGGGGACTCCTATAATTCACCCCTCCACTTT	CSVRGDSYNSPLHF